Presented here are 23 T cell receptor beta chains from one specimen sequenced in a study of T cell responses to AZD1222 COVID-19 vaccine. Method: immunoSEQ multiplex PCR; TCRdb's copy keeps in-frame clones and lacks some. The top ten hold about 5% of the sample, which has roughly 100,000 clones, about nine tenths seen once. This specimen was peripheral blood, taken on day 0 of AZD1222 vaccination. Receptors were obtained from an adult in good health.

The rearrangement links TRBV4-2 to TRBJ2-1; TRBD2 matches at 11 bases. This CDR3 has 16 amino acids. With V trimmed by 1 base and J by 4 bases, 3 bases remained unmatched. In germline, CDR1 is LGHNA, CDR2 YNFKEQ. The CDR3 region is CASSQGTSGLYNEQFF. In DNA form, the CDR3 reads TGTGCCAGCAGCCAAGGGACTAGCGGGCTATACAATGAGCAGTTCTTC.

Comments on this clone: Distinct nucleotide sequences in the sample also encode this CDR3. V usage is TRBV18 and J usage is TRBJ2-7, with a tentative D call TRBD1 (5 bases). V dropped 2 bases and J dropped 1 base, with 9 bases sitting between them. Germline V gives CDR1 KGHSH, CDR2 LQKENI. The CDR3 loop spans 14 amino acids. CDR3 sequence (DNA): TGTGCCAGCTCACCAGAAAGGGGTTCCTACGAGCAGTACTTC. Translation: CASSPERGSYEQYF.

This clone was seen only once. The chain joins TRBV27 to TRBJ1-1; possibly TRBD1 for D (6 bases). CDR3 length: 16 amino acids. V lost 0 bases, J lost 1 base, and 12 bases lay in between. Germline V lookup: CDR1 MNHEY, CDR2 SMNVEV (reference sequence). The CDR3 spells CASSLSVTGPNTEAFF. Written as DNA, the CDR3 is TGTGCCAGCAGTTTATCCGTAACAGGGCCGAACACTGAAGCTTTCTTT.

The rearrangement uses TRBV18 and TRBJ1-4; 8 bases map to TRBD1. Germline CDR1 reads KGHSH; CDR2 reads LQKENI. Trimming removed 3 bases from V and 8 bases from J; junction bases left unmatched: 8. The CDR3 runs 15 residues. For the CDR3, the DNA is TGTGCCAGCTCACCCACAGACAGGGGAAGGGAAAAACTGTTTTTT. This sequence encodes CASSPTDRGREKLFF.

The chain combines TRBV6-6 with TRBJ1-2; D unresolved. V was shortened by 6 bases and J by 4 bases, with 12 bases between the two germline ends. The CDR3 has 13 amino acids. Germline loops: CDR1 MNHNY, CDR2 SVGAGI (reference sequence). CDR3 bases: TGTGCCAGCAGCCCGACCGTTTTCTATGGCTACACCTTC. This translates into CASSPTVFYGYTF.

The V gene is TRBV7-9, the J gene TRBJ1-5, with no clear D. The V end lost 5 bases, the J end lost 3 bases, and 11 bases lay between the germline ends. The CDR3 spans 14 residues. CDR1 is SEHNR, CDR2 FQNEAQ, per germline (reference sequence). The CDR3 reads CASSAEISNQPQHF. The CDR3 DNA sequence: TGTGCCAGCAGCGCCGAAATATCCAATCAGCCCCAGCATTTT.

The rearrangement links TRBV5-4 to TRBJ1-1, with 9 bases identical to TRBD1. This CDR3 has 17 amino acids. Germline CDR1 and CDR2: SGHNT and YYREEE (reference sequence). V gave up 4 bases and J gave up 2 bases; unmatched junction bases: 12. The CDR3, as DNA: TGTGCCAGCAGCCCGACAGGGGGTAACCTGGGAAACACTGAAGCTTTCTTT. The encoded protein is CASSPTGGNLGNTEAFF.

This rearrangement joins TRBV19 to TRBJ2-5, with D perhaps TRBD2 (6 bases). CDR1 is LNHDA, CDR2 SQIVND, per germline (reference sequence). The ends were cut back, 5 bases at V and 9 bases at J, with 16 bases in the middle. The CDR3 contains 13 residues. The CDR3 here is CASSASSARPQYF. The CDR3 nucleotides read TGTGCCAGTAGTGCTTCTAGCGCCCGCCCCCAGTACTTC.

This clone was detected a few times. This chain uses TRBV5-6 with TRBJ1-2, with D maybe TRBD1 (5 bases). V was trimmed by 4 bases and J by 4 bases, leaving 17 bases between them. Germline loops: CDR1 SGHDT, CDR2 YYEEEE. CDR3 length: 15 amino acids. The CDR3 region has the DNA TGTGCCAGCAGCACCTATCGACAGTCGACCTATGGCTACACCTTC. Its protein product is CASSTYRQSTYGYTF.

The chain recombines TRBV11-1 with TRBJ2-1, with TRBD2 matching over 13 bases. Trimming cost V 4 bases and J 7 bases; bases outside gene matches: 4. Germline V gene lookup returns CDR1 SGHAT and CDR2 FQDESV (reference sequence). The CDR3 totals 15 residues. CDR3 DNA sequence: TGTGCCAGCAGCTGGGGACTAGCGGGATTGAATGAGCAGTTCTTC. It translates to CASSWGLAGLNEQFF.

The table lists this clone with a count of one. The genes are TRBV28 and TRBJ2-7; perhaps TRBD2 as D (6 bases). This CDR3 is built from 14 residues. The germline V gene encodes CDR1 MDHEN and CDR2 SYDVKM. The V gene lost 4 bases and the J gene lost 1 base, with 11 bases spanning the gap. CDR3 sequence reads: CASSSPGGSYEQYF. CDR3 bases: TGTGCCAGCAGTTCCCCCGGAGGGTCCTACGAGCAGTACTTC.

The rearrangement uses TRBV5-1 and TRBJ2-1; D ambiguous. Trimming left V 4 bases short and J 4 bases short, with 12 bases between. The CDR3 contains 14 residues. Per germline, CDR1 SGHRS and CDR2 YFSETQ. The chain's CDR3 is CASSLGPAYNEQFF. The CDR3, as DNA: TGCGCCAGCAGCCTCGGACCGGCATACAATGAGCAGTTCTTC.

The chain is built from TRBV6-2 or TRBV6-3 and TRBJ2-5, with D possibly matching TRBD1 (6 bases). The CDR3 contains 17 residues. The germline V gene encodes CDR1 MNHEY and CDR2 SVGEGT. Trimming cost V 2 bases and J 0 bases, with 16 bases left between them. The CDR3 spells CASSYPTGQLYQETQYF. The CDR3, as DNA: TGTGCCAGCAGTTACCCAACCGGACAGCTATACCAAGAGACCCAGTACTTC.

The rearrangement uses TRBV7-3 and TRBJ2-7; 7 bases are shared with TRBD1. The CDR3 runs 15 residues. J gave up 0 bases and V 3 bases, and 5 bases lay outside the gene matches. Per the germline V gene, CDR1 is SGHTA and CDR2 is FQGTGA. The CDR3 loop reads CASSFDRASSYEQYF. CDR3 bases: TGTGCCAGCAGCTTTGACAGGGCTTCCTCCTACGAGCAGTACTTC.

The rearrangement joins TRBV6-5 to TRBJ2-7; D not resolved. The germline V gene has CDR1 MNHEY and CDR2 SVGAGI. The CDR3 is 13 amino acids. Trimming removed 9 bases from V and 0 bases from J, with 12 bases in between. CDR3 sequence: CASSLESSYEQYF. The CDR3 region has the DNA TGTGCCAGTAGCCTGGAGAGCTCCTACGAGCAGTACTTC.

Written as DNA, the CDR3 is TGTGCCAGCAGACGACAGGGGAGCACCGGGGAGCTGTTTTTT. Translated: CASRRQGSTGELFF. The genes are TRBV6-5 and TRBJ2-2, with 8 bases fitting TRBD1. CDR3 length equals 14 residues. The germline V gene has CDR1 MNHEY and CDR2 SVGAGI. V lost 6 bases, J lost 4 bases, and 4 bases stayed unmatched.

The CDR3 protein is CASSARDRNQPQHF. CDR3 DNA: TGTGCCAGTAGTGCCCGGGACAGAAATCAGCCCCAGCATTTT. V gene TRBV19 combines with J gene TRBJ1-5; 7 bases line up with TRBD1. Losses at the gene ends were 5 bases for V and 4 bases for J; bases not matched to a gene: 5. Germline loops: CDR1 LNHDA, CDR2 SQIVND (reference sequence). The CDR3 is made up of 14 amino acids.

V is TRBV6-6 and J is TRBJ2-5; possibly TRBD2 for D (6 bases). The CDR3 contains 15 residues. Trimming removed 5 bases from V and 3 bases from J, with 16 bases in between. Germline V CDR1 and CDR2: MNHNY, SVGAGI (reference sequence). The CDR3 bases are TGTGCCAGCAGTCCCGATTGGGGGGTTAAAGAGACCCAGTACTTC. It encodes CASSPDWGVKETQYF.

This sequence joins TRBV7-3 and TRBJ1-6; D is possibly TRBD1 (5 bases). CDR1 is SGHTA and CDR2 is FQGTGA in the germline V gene. The CDR3 spans 15 residues. Trimming removed 5 bases from V and 0 bases from J, with 8 bases in between. CDR3 in DNA: TGTGCCAGCAGCGGGGGGAGCTCCTATAATTCACCCCTCCACTTT. Protein: CASSGGSSYNSPLHF.

This chain joins TRBV6-5 and TRBJ1-5, with 10 bases lining up with TRBD1. This CDR3 region has 16 residues. Trimming cost V 2 bases and J 6 bases; bases outside gene matches: 7. CDR1 is MNHEY and CDR2 is SVGAGI in the germline V gene. CDR3 sequence reads: CASSYPDRGQGQPQHF. The CDR3 nucleotides read TGTGCCAGCAGTTACCCCGACAGGGGGCAGGGTCAGCCCCAGCATTTT.

The chain combines TRBV4-1 with TRBJ2-7, with a possible D match to TRBD2 (6 bases). The germline V and J ends were trimmed by 3 bases and 4 bases, with 16 bases remaining between them. Germline V lookup: CDR1 MGHRA, CDR2 YSYEKL. This CDR3 is built from 15 residues. The CDR3 protein is CASSHPLSSGYEQYF. For the CDR3, the DNA is TGCGCCAGCAGCCACCCCCTGAGTAGCGGATACGAGCAGTACTTC.

As concerns this clone: Germline is not matched at one junction end, which may reflect a read error. This rearrangement joins TRBV7-7 to TRBJ2-5; 7 positions match TRBD2. Looked up from germline, CDR1 is SSHAT and CDR2 is FNYEAQ (reference sequence). The CDR3 covers 16 residues. CDR3 loop: CASSSSLTSDQETQYF. Written as DNA, the CDR3 is TGTGCTAGCAGCTCCTCACTTACTAGCGACCAAGAGACCCAGTACTTC.

This clone was seen a few times. This chain links TRBV3-1 (or the pseudogene TRBV3-2) with TRBJ2-2; D tentatively reads TRBD1 or TRBD2 (5 bases each). The ends were cut back, 4 bases at V and 5 bases at J, with 17 bases in the middle. Germline V CDR1 and CDR2: LGHDT, YNNKEL (reference sequence). This CDR3 region has 16 residues. The CDR3 loop is CASSPLTAEGTGELFF. The CDR3 region has the DNA TGTGCCAGCAGCCCCCTTACGGCAGAGGGGACCGGGGAGCTGTTTTTT.